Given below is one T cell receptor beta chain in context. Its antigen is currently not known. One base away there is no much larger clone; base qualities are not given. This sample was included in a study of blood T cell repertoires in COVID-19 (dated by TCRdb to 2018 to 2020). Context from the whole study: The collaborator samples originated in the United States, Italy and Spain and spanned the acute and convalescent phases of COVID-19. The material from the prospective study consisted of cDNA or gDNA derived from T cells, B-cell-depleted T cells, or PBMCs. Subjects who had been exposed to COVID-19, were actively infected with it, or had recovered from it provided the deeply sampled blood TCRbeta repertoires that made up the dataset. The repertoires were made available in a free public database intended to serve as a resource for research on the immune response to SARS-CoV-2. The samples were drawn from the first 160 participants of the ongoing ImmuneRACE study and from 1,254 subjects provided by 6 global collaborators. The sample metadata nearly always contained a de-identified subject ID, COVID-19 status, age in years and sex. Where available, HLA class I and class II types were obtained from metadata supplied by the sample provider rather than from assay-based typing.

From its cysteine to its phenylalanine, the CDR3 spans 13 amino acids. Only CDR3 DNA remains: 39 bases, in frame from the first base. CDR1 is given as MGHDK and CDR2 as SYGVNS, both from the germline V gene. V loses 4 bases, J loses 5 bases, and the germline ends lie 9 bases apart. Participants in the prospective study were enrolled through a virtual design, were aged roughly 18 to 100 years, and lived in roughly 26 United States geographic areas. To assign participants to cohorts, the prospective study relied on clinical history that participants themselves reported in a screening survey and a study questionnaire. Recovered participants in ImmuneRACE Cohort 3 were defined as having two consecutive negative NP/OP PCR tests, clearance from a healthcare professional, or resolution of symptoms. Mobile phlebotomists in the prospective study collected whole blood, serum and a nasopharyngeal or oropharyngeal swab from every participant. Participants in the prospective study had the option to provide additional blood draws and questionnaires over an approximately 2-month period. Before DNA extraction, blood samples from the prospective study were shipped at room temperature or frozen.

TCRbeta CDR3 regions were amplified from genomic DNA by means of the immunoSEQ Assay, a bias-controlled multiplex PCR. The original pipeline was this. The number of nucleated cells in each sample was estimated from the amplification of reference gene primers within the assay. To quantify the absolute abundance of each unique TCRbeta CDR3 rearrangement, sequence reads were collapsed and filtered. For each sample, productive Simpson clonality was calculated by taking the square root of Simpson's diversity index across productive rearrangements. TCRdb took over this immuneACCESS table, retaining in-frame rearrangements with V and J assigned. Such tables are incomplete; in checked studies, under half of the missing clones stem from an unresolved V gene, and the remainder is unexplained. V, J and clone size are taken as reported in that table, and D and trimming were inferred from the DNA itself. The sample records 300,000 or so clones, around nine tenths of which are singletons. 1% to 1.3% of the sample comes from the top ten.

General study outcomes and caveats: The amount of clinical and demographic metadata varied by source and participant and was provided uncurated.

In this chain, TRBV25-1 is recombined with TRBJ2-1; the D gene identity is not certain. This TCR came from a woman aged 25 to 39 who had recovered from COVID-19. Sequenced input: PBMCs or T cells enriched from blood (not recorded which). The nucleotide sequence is TGTGCCAGCAGTGGGTGGGCAGACAATGAGCAGTTCTTC. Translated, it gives CASSGWADNEQFF.